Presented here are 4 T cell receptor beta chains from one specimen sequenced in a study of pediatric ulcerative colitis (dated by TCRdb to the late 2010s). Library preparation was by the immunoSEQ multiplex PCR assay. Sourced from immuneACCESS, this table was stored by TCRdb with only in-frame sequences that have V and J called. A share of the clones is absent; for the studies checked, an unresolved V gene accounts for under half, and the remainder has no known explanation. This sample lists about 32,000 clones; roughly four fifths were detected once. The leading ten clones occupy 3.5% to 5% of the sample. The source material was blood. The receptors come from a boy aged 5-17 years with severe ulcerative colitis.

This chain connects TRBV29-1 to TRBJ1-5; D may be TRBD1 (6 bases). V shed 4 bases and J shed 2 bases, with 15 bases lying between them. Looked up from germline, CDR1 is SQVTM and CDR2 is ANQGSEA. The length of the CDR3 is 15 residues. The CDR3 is CSVGQGSWGNQPQHF. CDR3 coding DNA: TGCAGCGTTGGTCAGGGGTCCTGGGGCAATCAGCCCCAGCATTTT. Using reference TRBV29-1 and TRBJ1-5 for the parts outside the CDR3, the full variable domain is SAVISQKPSRDICQRGTSLTIQCQVDSQVTMMFWYRQQPGQSLTLIATANQGSEATYESGFVIDKFPISRPNLTFSTLTVSNMSPEDSSIYLCSVGQGSWGNQPQHFGDGTRLSIL.

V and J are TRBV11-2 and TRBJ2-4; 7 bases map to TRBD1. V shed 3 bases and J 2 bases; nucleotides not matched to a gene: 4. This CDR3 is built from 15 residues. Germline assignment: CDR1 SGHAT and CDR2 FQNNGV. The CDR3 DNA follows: TGTGCCAGCAGCTTTACAGGGGTAACCAAAAACATTCAGTACTTC. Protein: CASSFTGVTKNIQYF. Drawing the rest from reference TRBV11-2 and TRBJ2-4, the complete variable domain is EAGVAQSPRYKIIEKRQSVAFWCNPISGHATLYWYQQILGQGPKLLIQFQNNGVVDDSQLPKDRFSAERLKGVDSTLKIQPAKLEDSAVYLCASSFTGVTKNIQYFGAGTRLSVL.

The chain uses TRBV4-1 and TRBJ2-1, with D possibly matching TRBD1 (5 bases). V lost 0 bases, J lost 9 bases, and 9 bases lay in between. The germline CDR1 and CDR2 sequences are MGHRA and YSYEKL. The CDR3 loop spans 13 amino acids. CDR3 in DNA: TGCGCCAGCAGCCAAGAACAGGCTAGTGAGCAGTTCTTC. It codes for CASSQEQASEQFF.

CDR3 DNA sequence: TGTGCCAGCAGCGCCGAGGCTAGCGGGGCCCCTGGTACGCAGTATTTT. Translating gives CASSAEASGAPGTQYF. This sequence joins TRBV13 and TRBJ2-3, with 9 bases fitting TRBD2. The CDR3 sequence is 16 residues long. From germline, CDR1 is PRHDT and CDR2 FYEKMQ (reference sequence). The V and J ends lost 5 bases and 8 bases, in that order; junction bases with no gene match: 14.